At least ten counts were recorded for the clone carrying this TCR beta chain. Antigen specificity is unknown. The sample comes from a study of CD8+CD57+ T cells in acquired aplastic anemia. Across the study: Sorted CD4+ and CD8+ cells gave an average of roughly 3.2 ug of DNA. CD4+ cell libraries from healthy donors averaged approximately 10 million reads.

The V gene lost 3 bases and the J gene lost 2 bases, with 15 bases spanning the gap. This CDR3 has 15 amino acids. The germline CDR1 and CDR2 sequences are SQVTM and ANQGSEA. Study conclusions and caveats: It was found that some 30 CD8+ CDR3 sequences were shared between patients and controls.

It was genomic DNA that served as the template for profiling TCR beta VDJ and CDR3. MiXCR was run by TCRdb on the reads, yielding one entry per CDR3 protein. The top ten hold around 63% of the sample, which has about 80,000 distinct CDR3 sequences, around 44% seen once. Sequencing was carried out using sorted CD4+, CD8+, or CD8+CD57+ T cells (not recorded which) from PBMCs. The J gene is TRBJ2-3, the V gene TRBV29-1, with D possibly being TRBD2 (5 bases). The receptor's source is a human donor in good health, serving as a control. The CDR3 DNA is TGCAGCGTTGATCCAGGCGCGGGCACCACAGATACGCAGTATTTT. Translated: CSVDPGAGTTDTQYF.